This TCR beta chain was recorded in a study of tissue T cells after allogeneic stem cell transplantation. The wider study: Pathologist review favored tissue samples showing histologically apparent lymphocytes.

As for this clone: Its antigen remains unidentified.

Study-level findings and limits: TCR repertoires tracked anatomic similarity, regardless of disease or transplant status. Shared clones across patients were few; motif clustering revealed tissue-specific shared signatures. Some tissue clones might be persisting host cells; their alloreactivity or antigen specificity was not determined.

The protocol was immunoSEQ multiplex PCR, while the TCRdb copy is restricted to in-frame clones and leaves out a portion. The data contain more than 7,500 clones, approximately 59% of them singletons. The CDR3 runs to 16 residues. The V and J ends lost 3 bases and 2 bases respectively, with 14 bases between them. Germline V CDR1 and CDR2: SEHNR, FQNEAQ (reference sequence). Source: tissue from the ileum, taken at autopsy. The source is a woman between 18 and 50 years old with breast cancer. This sequence joins TRBV7-9 and TRBJ2-1; D possibly uses TRBD1 or TRBD2 (6 bases each). In DNA form, the CDR3 reads TGTGCCAGCAGCTTTCCGACTAGGGGGACCTACAATGAGCAGTTCTTC. It translates to CASSFPTRGTYNEQFF.